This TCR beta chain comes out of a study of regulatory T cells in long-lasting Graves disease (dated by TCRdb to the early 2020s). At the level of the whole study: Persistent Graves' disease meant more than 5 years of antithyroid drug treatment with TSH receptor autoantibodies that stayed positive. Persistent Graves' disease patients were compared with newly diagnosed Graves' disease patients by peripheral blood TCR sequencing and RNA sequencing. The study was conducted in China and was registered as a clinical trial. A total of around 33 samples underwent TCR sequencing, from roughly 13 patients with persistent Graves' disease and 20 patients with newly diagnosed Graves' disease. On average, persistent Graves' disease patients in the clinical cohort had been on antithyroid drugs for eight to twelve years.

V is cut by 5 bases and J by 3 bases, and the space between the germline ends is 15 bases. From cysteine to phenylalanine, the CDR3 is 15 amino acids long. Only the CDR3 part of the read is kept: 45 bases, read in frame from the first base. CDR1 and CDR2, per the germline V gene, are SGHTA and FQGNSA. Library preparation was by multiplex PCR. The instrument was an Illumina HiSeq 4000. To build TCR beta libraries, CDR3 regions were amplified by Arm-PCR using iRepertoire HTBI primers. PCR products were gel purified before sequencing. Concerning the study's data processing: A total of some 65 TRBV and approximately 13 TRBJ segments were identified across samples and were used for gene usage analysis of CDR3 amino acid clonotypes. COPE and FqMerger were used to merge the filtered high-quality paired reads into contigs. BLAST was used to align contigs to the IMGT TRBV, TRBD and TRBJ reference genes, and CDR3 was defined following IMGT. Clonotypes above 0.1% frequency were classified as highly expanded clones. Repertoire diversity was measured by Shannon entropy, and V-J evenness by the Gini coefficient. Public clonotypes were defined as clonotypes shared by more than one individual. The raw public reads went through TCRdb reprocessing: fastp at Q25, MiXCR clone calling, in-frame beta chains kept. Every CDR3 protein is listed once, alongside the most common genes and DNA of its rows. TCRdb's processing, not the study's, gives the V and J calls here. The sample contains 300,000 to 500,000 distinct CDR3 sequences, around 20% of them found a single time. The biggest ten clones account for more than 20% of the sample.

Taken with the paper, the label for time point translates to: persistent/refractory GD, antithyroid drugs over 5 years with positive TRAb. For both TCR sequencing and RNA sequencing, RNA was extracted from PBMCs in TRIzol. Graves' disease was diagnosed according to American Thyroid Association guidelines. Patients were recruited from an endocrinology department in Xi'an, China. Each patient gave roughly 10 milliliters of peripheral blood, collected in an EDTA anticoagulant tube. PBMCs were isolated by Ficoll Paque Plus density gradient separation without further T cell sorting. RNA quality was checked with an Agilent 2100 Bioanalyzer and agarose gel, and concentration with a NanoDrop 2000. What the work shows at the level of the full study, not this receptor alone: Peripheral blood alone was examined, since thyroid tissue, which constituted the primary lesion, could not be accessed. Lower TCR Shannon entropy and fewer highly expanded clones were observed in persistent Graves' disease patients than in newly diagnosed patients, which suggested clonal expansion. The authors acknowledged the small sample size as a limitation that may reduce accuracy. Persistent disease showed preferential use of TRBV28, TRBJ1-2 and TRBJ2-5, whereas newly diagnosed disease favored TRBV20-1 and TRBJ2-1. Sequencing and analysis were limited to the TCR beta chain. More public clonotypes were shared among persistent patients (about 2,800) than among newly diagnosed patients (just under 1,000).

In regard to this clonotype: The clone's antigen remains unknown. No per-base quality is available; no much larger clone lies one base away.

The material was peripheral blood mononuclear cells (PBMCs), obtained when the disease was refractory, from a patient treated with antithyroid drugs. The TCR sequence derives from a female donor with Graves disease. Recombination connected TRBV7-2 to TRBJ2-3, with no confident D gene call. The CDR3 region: CASSQDGPATDTQYF. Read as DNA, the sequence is TGTGCCAGCAGCCAGGATGGACCCGCTACAGATACGCAGTATTTT.